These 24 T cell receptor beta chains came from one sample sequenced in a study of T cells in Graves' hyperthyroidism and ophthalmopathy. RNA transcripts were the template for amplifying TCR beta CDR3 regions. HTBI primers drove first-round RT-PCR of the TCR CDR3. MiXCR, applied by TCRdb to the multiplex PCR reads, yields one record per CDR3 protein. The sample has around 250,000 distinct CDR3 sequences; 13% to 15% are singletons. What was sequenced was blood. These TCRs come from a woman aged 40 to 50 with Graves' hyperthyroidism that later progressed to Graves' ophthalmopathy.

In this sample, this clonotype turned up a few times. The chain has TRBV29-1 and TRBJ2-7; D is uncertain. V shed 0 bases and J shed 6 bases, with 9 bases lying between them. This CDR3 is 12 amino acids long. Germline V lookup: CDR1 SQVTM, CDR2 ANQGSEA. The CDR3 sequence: CSVEDGLSEQYF. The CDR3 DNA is TGCAGCGTTGAAGATGGCCTTAGCGAGCAGTACTTC.

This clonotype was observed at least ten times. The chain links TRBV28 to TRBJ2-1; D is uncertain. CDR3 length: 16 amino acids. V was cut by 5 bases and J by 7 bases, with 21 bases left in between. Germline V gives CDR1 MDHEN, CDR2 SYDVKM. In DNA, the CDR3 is TGTGCCAGCAGTCCCTTATTACTATTCTTAAGGAATGAGCAGTTCTTC. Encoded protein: CASSPLLLFLRNEQFF.

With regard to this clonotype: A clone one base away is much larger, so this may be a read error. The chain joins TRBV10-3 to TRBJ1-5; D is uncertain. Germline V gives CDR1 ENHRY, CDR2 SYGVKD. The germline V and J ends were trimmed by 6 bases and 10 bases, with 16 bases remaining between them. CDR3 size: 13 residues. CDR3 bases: TGTGCCATCAGGGAGGAGGCAGGTCAACCCCAGCATTTT. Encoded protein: CAIREEAGQPQHF.

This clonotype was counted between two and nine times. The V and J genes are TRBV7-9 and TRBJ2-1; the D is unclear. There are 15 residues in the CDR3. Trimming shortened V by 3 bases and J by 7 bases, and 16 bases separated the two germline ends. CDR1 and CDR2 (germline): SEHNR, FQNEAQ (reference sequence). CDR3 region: CASSFAETGINEQFF. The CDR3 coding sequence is TGTGCCAGCAGCTTCGCCGAAACTGGGATAAATGAGCAGTTCTTC.

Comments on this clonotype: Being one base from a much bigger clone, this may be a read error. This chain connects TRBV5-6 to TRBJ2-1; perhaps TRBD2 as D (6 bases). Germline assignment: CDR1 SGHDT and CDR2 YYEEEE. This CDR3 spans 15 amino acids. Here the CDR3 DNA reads TGTGCCAGCAGCTTGGAAAGGGACTCCTACAATGGGCAGTTCTTC. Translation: CASSLERDSYNGQFF.

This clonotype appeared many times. The CDR3 protein is CASSFAPDRQFGIQYF. DNA for the CDR3: TGTGCCAGCAGCTTTGCGCCCGACCGACAGTTTGGCATTCAGTACTTC. The chain is built from TRBV11-2 and TRBJ2-4; TRBD1 might be the D (5 bases). The V gene's germline CDR1 is SGHAT and CDR2 FQNNGV. The V end was cut by 3 bases, the J end by 9 bases, with 21 bases between. There are 16 residues in the CDR3.

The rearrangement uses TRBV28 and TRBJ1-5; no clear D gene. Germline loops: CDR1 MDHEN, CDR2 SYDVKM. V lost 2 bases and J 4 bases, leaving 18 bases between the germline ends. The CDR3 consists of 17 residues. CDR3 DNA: TGTGCCAGCAGTTTAGGGTCGTGGGGTGACTTTAATCAGCCCCAGCATTTT. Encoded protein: CASSLGSWGDFNQPQHF.

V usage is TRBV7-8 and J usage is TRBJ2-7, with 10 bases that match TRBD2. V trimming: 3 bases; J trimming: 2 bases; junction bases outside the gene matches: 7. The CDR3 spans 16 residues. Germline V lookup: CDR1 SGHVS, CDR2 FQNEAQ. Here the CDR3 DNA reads TGTGCCAGCAGCTTCTTAGCGGGAGGTATGGCCTACGAGCAGTACTTC. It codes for CASSFLAGGMAYEQYF. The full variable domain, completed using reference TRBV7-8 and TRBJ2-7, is GAGVSQSPRYKVAKRGQDVALRCDPISGHVSLFWYQQALGQGPEFLTYFQNEAQLDKSGLPSDRFFAERPEGSVSTLKIQRTQQEDSAVYLCASSFLAGGMAYEQYFGPGTRLTVT.

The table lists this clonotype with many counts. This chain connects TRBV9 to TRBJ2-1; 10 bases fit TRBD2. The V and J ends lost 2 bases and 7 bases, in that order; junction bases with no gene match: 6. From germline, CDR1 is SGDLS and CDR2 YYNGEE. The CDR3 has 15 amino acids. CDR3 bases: TGTGCCAGCAGCGTTGCTAGCGGGAGTGTGAATGAGCAGTTCTTC. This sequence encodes CASSVASGSVNEQFF.

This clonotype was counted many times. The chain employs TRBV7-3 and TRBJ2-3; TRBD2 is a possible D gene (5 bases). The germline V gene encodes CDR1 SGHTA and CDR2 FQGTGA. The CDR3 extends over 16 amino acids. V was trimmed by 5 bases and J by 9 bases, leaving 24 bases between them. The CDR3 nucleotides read TGTGCCAGCAGCCAAGGGCGAGCAGAGGGAGCCCGCACGCAGTATTTT. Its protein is CASSQGRAEGARTQYF. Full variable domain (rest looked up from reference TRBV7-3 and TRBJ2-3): GAGVSQTPSNKVTEKGKYVELRCDPISGHTALYWYRQSLGQGPEFLIYFQGTGAADDSGLPNDRFFAVRPEGSVSTLKIQRTERGDSAVYLCASSQGRAEGARTQYFGPGTRLTVL.

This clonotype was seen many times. For the CDR3, the DNA is TGTGCCAGCTCACCACCGACAGACAATGAGCAGTTCTTC. Its translation: CASSPPTDNEQFF. V is TRBV18 and J is TRBJ2-1; D is perhaps TRBD1 (5 bases). Per germline, CDR1 KGHSH and CDR2 LQKENI. V was shortened by 0 bases and J by 5 bases, with 5 bases between the two germline ends. The CDR3 runs 13 residues.

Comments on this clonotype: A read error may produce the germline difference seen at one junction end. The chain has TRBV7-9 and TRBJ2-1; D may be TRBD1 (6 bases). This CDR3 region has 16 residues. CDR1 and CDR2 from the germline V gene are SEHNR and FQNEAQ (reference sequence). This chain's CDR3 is CASSLPGVNSCNEQFF. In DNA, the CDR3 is TGTGCCAGCAGCTTACCAGGGGTGAACTCCTGCAATGAGCAGTTCTTC.

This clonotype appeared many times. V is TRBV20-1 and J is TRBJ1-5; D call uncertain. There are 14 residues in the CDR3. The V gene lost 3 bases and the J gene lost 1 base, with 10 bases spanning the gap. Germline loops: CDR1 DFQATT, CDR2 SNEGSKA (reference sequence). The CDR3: CSASSTRSNQPQHF. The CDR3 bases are TGCAGTGCTAGCTCGACCAGGAGCAATCAGCCCCAGCATTTT.

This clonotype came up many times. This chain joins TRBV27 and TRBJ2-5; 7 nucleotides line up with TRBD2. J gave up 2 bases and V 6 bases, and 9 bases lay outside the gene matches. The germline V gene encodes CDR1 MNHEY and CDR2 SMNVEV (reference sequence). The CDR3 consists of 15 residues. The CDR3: CASSRRSAGQETQYF. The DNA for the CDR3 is TGTGCCAGCAGCCGCCGGTCAGCGGGACAAGAGACCCAGTACTTC.

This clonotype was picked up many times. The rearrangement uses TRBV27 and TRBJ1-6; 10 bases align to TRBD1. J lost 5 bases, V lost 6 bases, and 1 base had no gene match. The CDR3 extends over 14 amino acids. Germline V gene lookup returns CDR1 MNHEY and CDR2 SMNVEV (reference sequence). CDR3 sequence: CASSDRGHNSPLHF. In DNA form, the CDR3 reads TGTGCCAGCAGCGACAGGGGGCATAATTCACCCCTCCACTTT.

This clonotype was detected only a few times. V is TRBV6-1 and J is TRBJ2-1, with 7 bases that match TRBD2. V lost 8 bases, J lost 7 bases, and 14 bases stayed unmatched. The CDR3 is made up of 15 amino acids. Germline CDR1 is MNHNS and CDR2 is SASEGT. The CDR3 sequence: CASGLGDFGGNEQFF. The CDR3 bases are TGTGCCAGCGGACTAGGGGACTTCGGTGGGAATGAGCAGTTCTTC.

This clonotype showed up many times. CDR3 nucleotide sequence: TGCGCCAGCAGCTTGACCCTGACTAGCGTGCACACCGGGGAGCTGTTTTTT. Translation gives CASSLTLTSVHTGELFF. The chain links TRBV5-1 to TRBJ2-2; 8 bases map to TRBD2. The CDR3 runs to 17 residues. V dropped 1 base and J dropped 3; count of bases not matched to a gene: 8. The germline V gene has CDR1 SGHRS and CDR2 YFSETQ. The full variable domain, its missing parts supplied by reference TRBV5-1 and TRBJ2-2, is KAGVTQTPRYLIKTRGQQVTLSCSPISGHRSVSWYQQTPGQGLQFLFEYFSETQRNKGNFPGRFSGRQFSNSRSEMNVSTLELGDSALYLCASSLTLTSVHTGELFFGEGSRLTVL.

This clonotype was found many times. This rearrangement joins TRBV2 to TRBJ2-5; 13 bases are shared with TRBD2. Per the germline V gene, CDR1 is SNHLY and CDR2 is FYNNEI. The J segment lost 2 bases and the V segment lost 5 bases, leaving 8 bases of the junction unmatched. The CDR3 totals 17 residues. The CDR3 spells CASSLRLAGGSQETQYF. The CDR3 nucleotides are TGTGCCAGCAGTTTGAGACTAGCGGGAGGATCTCAAGAGACCCAGTACTTC.

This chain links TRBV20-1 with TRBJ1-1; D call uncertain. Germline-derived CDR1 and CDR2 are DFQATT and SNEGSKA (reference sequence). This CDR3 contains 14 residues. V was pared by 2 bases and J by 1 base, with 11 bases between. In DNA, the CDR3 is TGCAGTGCTAGAAAGGAATCCGGGAACACTGAAGCTTTCTTT. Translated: CSARKESGNTEAFF.

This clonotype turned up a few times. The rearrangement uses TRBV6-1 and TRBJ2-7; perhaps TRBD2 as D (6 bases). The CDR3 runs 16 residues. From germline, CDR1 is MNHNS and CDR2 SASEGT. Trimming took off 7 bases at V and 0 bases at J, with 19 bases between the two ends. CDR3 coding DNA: TGTGCCAGCAACCCCGCTGGGCGGGACTTCTCCTACGAGCAGTACTTC. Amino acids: CASNPAGRDFSYEQYF.

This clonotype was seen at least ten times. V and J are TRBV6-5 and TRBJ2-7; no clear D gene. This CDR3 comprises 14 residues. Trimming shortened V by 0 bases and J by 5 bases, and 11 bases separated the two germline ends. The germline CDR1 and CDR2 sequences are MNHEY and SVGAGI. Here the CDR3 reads CASSYSIPPNEQYF. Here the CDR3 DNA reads TGTGCCAGCAGTTACTCCATCCCCCCAAACGAGCAGTACTTC.

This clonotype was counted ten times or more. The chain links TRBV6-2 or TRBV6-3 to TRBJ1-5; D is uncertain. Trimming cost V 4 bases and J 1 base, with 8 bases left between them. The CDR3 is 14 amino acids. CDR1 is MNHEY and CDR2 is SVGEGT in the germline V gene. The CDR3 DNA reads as TGTGCCAGCAGTTCAGTAGGGAGCAATCAGCCCCAGCATTTT. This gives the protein CASSSVGSNQPQHF.

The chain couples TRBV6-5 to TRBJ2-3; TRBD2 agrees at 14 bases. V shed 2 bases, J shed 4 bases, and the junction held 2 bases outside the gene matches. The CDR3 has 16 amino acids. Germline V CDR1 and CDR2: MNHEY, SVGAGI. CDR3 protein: CASSYGLAGGADTQYF. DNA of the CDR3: TGTGCCAGCAGTTACGGACTAGCGGGAGGCGCAGATACGCAGTATTTT.

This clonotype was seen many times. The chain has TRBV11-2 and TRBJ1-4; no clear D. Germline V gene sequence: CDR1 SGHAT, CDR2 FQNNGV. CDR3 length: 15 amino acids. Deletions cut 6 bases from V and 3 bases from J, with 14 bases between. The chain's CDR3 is CASRLLADPNEKLFF. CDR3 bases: TGTGCCAGCAGGTTACTGGCAGATCCTAATGAAAAACTGTTTTTT.